What follows describes a single T cell receptor beta chain. The sample originates from a study of blood T cell repertoires in COVID-19. Study at large: Acute and convalescent COVID-19 samples came from the United States, Italy and Spain. T cells, B-cell-depleted T cells, or PBMCs supplied cDNA or gDNA.

As processed by the authors: Estimation of nucleated cell counts relied on the amplification of reference gene primers. The data were produced by immunoSEQ multiplex PCR, yet TCRdb's version contains in-frame clones alone and is incomplete. V, J and clone size reflect that table, while D and trimming were determined from the DNA. This sample yields about 210,000 clones, of which approximately 78% are seen a single time; approximately 12% belongs to the top ten. The CDR3 consists of 15 residues. Trimming left V 6 bases short and J 1 base short, with 13 bases between. Germline-derived CDR1 and CDR2 are SNHLY and FYNNEI.

The sequencing sample was made of peripheral blood. The receptor's source is a woman aged 40 to 49 with acute or convalescent COVID-19. This sequence joins TRBV2 and TRBJ1-5, with D possibly TRBD1 on 6 matching bases. Here the CDR3 DNA reads TGTGCCAGCAGCGCTACAGGGAGAAGCAATCAGCCCCAGCATTTT. Translating gives CASSATGRSNQPQHF.